The 19 T cell receptor beta chains given below trace back to one sample, sequenced in a study of shared clonotypes between healthy human individuals. This table comes from immunoSEQ multiplex PCR, and its TCRdb copy is limited to in-frame clones, with some not included. The table shows about 510,000 clones, with 90% to 97% occurring only once. Sequenced material: naive CD4+ T cells sorted from blood. Documented subset: CD45RA+ positively selected. These receptors came from a woman in her twenties or thirties in good health.

The gene calls are TRBV14 and TRBJ1-6; the D gene is possibly TRBD1 (5 bases). Germline CDR1 SGHDN, CDR2 FVKESK. Deletions cut 1 base from V and 1 base from J, with 11 bases between. The CDR3 spans 17 residues. The CDR3 is CASSQGMRGSYNSPLHF. DNA of the CDR3: TGTGCCAGCAGCCAAGGGATGAGGGGATCCTATAATTCACCCCTCCACTTT.

The J gene is TRBJ2-1, the V gene TRBV7-2, with 9 bases that match TRBD2. The germline V gene has CDR1 SGHTA and CDR2 FQGNSA. The CDR3 is 15 amino acids. The trim removed 1 base at V and 6 bases at J, leaving 4 bases unmatched. The CDR3 sequence: CASSLDGSGSNEQFF. Written as DNA, the CDR3 is TGTGCCAGCAGCTTAGATGGTAGCGGGAGCAATGAGCAGTTCTTC. Full variable domain (outside the CDR3, taken from reference TRBV7-2 and TRBJ2-1): GAGVSQSPSNKVTEKGKDVELRCDPISGHTALYWYRQSLGQGLEFLIYFQGNSAPDKSGLPSDRFSAERTGGSVSTLTIQRTQQEDSAVYLCASSLDGSGSNEQFFGPGTRLTVL.

Concerning this clone: Other DNA sequences in the sample encode the same CDR3. The chain uses TRBV6-6 and TRBJ1-1, with D unclear. V shed 5 bases and J shed 3 bases, with 4 bases lying between them. The CDR3 extends over 11 amino acids. Germline V gene data show CDR1 as MNHNY and CDR2 as SVGAGI (reference sequence). This chain's CDR3 is CASSPDTEAFF. The CDR3 region has the DNA TGTGCCAGCAGTCCGGACACTGAAGCTTTCTTT.

The chain employs TRBV7-6 and TRBJ2-1; 13 bases match TRBD2. There are 17 residues in the CDR3. Germline V gene sequence: CDR1 SGHVS, CDR2 FNYEAQ. Unmatched junction bases numbered 10, after V lost 5 bases and J lost 6 bases. CDR3 DNA: TGTGCCAGCAGCCCGCGTTGGGGGACTAGCGGGATCAATGAGCAGTTCTTC. This sequence encodes CASSPRWGTSGINEQFF.

This sequence joins TRBV4-1 and TRBJ2-5, with 7 bases that match TRBD2. V gave up 1 base and J gave up 4 bases; unmatched junction bases: 15. The CDR3 is made up of 18 amino acids. Germline V gives CDR1 MGHRA, CDR2 YSYEKL. The CDR3 loop is CASSQGMGAGKRGETQYF. For the CDR3, the DNA is TGCGCCAGCAGCCAAGGTATGGGAGCGGGAAAGAGAGGAGAGACCCAGTACTTC.

The rearrangement uses TRBV28 and TRBJ2-5, with D perhaps TRBD2 (5 bases). This CDR3 region has 13 residues. From germline, CDR1 is MDHEN and CDR2 SYDVKM. V was trimmed by 6 bases and J by 6 bases, leaving 14 bases between them. The CDR3 sequence: CASRGLYGQTQYF. The CDR3 DNA reads as TGTGCCAGCAGAGGACTCTATGGGCAGACCCAGTACTTC.

The rearrangement links TRBV10-3 to TRBJ1-2; 8 bases fit TRBD1. With V trimmed by 6 bases and J by 3 bases, 9 bases remained unmatched. This CDR3 has 15 residues. CDR1 is ENHRY and CDR2 is SYGVKD in the germline V gene. CDR3 nucleotide sequence: TGTGCCATCAGCGGGACAGGAGGAGAGTACTATGGCTACACCTTC. Its protein is CAISGTGGEYYGYTF.

J is TRBJ2-1 and V is TRBV25-1, with TRBD1 matching 11 bases. V shed 1 base and J 5 bases; nucleotides not matched to a gene: 10. The CDR3 extends over 18 amino acids. The germline V gene has CDR1 MGHDK and CDR2 SYGVNS. Here the CDR3 DNA reads TGTGCCAGCAGTGAATTTGGGACAGGGGGTTTTCTCGACAATGAGCAGTTCTTC. It yields the protein CASSEFGTGGFLDNEQFF.

The sample holds a few counts of this clone. The V call is TRBV4-2, the J call TRBJ2-7; D assignment may be TRBD1 or TRBD2 (5 bases each). This CDR3 region has 12 residues. With 6 bases removed from V and 2 bases from J, the gap between germline ends came to 8 bases. Per germline, CDR1 LGHNA and CDR2 YNFKEQ. The CDR3 loop reads CASSGTTYEQYF. The CDR3 DNA is TGTGCCAGCAGTGGGACCACCTACGAGCAGTACTTC.

V gene TRBV19 combines with J gene TRBJ2-7, with 12 nucleotides matching TRBD1. The CDR3 has 16 amino acids. Losses at the gene ends were 2 bases for V and 5 bases for J; bases not matched to a gene: 7. Per germline, CDR1 LNHDA and CDR2 SQIVND (reference sequence). CDR3 coding DNA: TGTGCCAGTAGTATAAGGCTGGGACAGGGGGCGAACGAGCAGTACTTC. Translating gives CASSIRLGQGANEQYF.

The rearrangement joins TRBV13 to TRBJ2-7; 11 positions match TRBD2. The CDR3 consists of 18 residues. V lost 5 bases to trimming and J lost 2 bases; unmatched junction nucleotides: 14. CDR1 is PRHDT and CDR2 is FYEKMQ in the germline V gene (reference sequence). Written as DNA, the CDR3 is TGTGCCAGCAGCATTTTACCATCACTAGCGGGAGTGCCCTACGAGCAGTACTTC. This translates into CASSILPSLAGVPYEQYF.

This clone was detected once. The rearrangement links TRBV6-5 to TRBJ1-6; TRBD1 is a possible D gene (5 bases). Trimming removed 2 bases from V and 6 bases from J, with 8 bases in between. CDR1 is MNHEY and CDR2 is SVGAGI in the germline V gene. The CDR3 runs to 14 residues. The CDR3 reads CASSYRGGNSPLHF. CDR3 bases: TGTGCCAGCAGTTACAGGGGTGGTAATTCACCCCTCCACTTT.

This clone was observed a few times. Other nucleotide sequences from this sample produce the same CDR3. The CDR3 region has the DNA TGTGCCAGCAGTTTATTAGGGTATGGCTACACCTTC. It yields the protein CASSLLGYGYTF. The chain uses TRBV28 and TRBJ1-2; no definite D call. V lost 1 base and J lost 5, with 5 bases in between. The CDR3 covers 12 residues. Germline V lookup: CDR1 MDHEN, CDR2 SYDVKM.

The chain combines TRBV28 with TRBJ1-6; the match to TRBD1 covers 7 bases. V lost 3 bases, J lost 7 bases, and 6 bases stayed unmatched. The CDR3 sequence is 15 residues long. Looked up from germline, CDR1 is MDHEN and CDR2 is SYDVKM. CDR3 in DNA: TGTGCCAGCAGTTTCCACAGGGGTAGAAATTCACCCCTCCACTTT. Translated, it gives CASSFHRGRNSPLHF.

The chain is built from TRBV2 and TRBJ2-3, with 10 bases identical to TRBD2. This CDR3 contains 14 residues. V lost 6 bases and J lost 5; bases outside the gene matches: 5. Germline V gives CDR1 SNHLY, CDR2 FYNNEI. The CDR3 protein is CASRPLAGVDTQYF. CDR3 bases: TGTGCCAGCAGACCCCTAGCGGGAGTAGATACGCAGTATTTT.

The genes are TRBV2 and TRBJ1-5; TRBD1 matches 8 bases. The J segment lost 6 bases and the V segment lost 6 bases, leaving 16 bases of the junction unmatched. From germline, CDR1 is SNHLY and CDR2 FYNNEI. The CDR3 totals 17 residues. CDR3 sequence (DNA): TGTGCCAGCAGCCCGGACAGGGCCCCCCGGGGGTCTCAGCCCCAGCATTTT. Its protein is CASSPDRAPRGSQPQHF.

V usage is TRBV7-9 and J usage is TRBJ2-1; 11 bases match TRBD2. The CDR3 length is 16 residues. Germline V gene lookup returns CDR1 SEHNR and CDR2 FQNEAQ (reference sequence). V dropped 3 bases and J dropped 8; count of bases not matched to a gene: 9. The CDR3 bases are TGTGCCAGCAGCTTCCGGTTAGCGGGAGGGTTGGATGAGCAGTTCTTC. This encodes CASSFRLAGGLDEQFF.

The V call is TRBV9, the J call TRBJ2-3, with 8 bases that match TRBD2. Germline-derived CDR1 and CDR2 are SGDLS and YYNGEE. V was clipped by 6 bases and J by 6 bases; unmatched bases: 18. The CDR3 is made up of 17 amino acids. The CDR3 DNA sequence: TGTGCCAGCAATGCCCCTTCGGGGGGGCGCATCGGGGATACGCAGTATTTT. It translates to CASNAPSGGRIGDTQYF.

This clone has just one count. This chain uses TRBV19 with TRBJ2-3; D gene uncertain. The CDR3 totals 16 residues. V lost 6 bases and J lost 2, with 18 bases in between. From germline, CDR1 is LNHDA and CDR2 SQIVND (reference sequence). CDR3 protein: CASSEGWNDFTDTQYF. The CDR3 nucleotides are TGTGCCAGTAGCGAAGGGTGGAATGATTTCACAGATACGCAGTATTTT.